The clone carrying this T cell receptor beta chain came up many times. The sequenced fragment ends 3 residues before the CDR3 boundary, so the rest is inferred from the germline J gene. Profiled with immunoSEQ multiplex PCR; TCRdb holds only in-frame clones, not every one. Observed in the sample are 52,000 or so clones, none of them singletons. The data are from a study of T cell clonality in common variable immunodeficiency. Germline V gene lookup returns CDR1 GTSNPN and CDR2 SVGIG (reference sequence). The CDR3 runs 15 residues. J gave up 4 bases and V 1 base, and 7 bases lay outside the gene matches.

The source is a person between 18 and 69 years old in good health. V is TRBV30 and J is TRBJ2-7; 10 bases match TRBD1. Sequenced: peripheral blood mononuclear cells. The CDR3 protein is CAWSGGGTGVYEQYF. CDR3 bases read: TGTGCCTGGAGTGGAGGCGGGACAGGGGTTTACGAG.